This TCR beta chain was found in a study of somatic mutations in cytotoxic T cells in rheumatoid arthritis. Overall study: Patient blood, roughly 32 ml in EDTA, was obtained immediately after diagnosis and prior to the start of any treatment. Study-level points and caveats: With fewer than 85 patients examined, roughly eight had a largest CD8+ clone exceeding 20% of CD8+ cells. No multiple-comparison adjustment was applied to the slight TRBV07 underrepresentation in rheumatoid arthritis patients.

Magnetic beads with positive selection isolated CD4+ and CD8+ fractions, whose purity was verified by flow cytometry. The repertoire was sequenced with immunoSEQ multiplex PCR; TCRdb's copy has only in-frame clones and lacks some. The data contain 9,000 to 9,500 clones, over 75% of them singletons. The CDR3 is 17 amino acids. Germline loops: CDR1 SEHNR, CDR2 FQNEAQ (reference sequence). Trimming removed 5 bases from V and 1 base from J, with 21 bases in between. This clone was counted a single time. Its antigen is not known. The TCR originated in an adult with rheumatoid arthritis. The V and J genes are TRBV7-9 and TRBJ2-7, with a weak D call TRBD1 (5 bases). The sample taken for sequencing was CD8+ T cells sorted from blood. CDR3 residues: CASSPPFDFDSSYEQYF. CDR3 coding DNA: TGTGCCAGCAGCCCACCCTTCGACTTTGACAGTTCCTACGAGCAGTACTTC.